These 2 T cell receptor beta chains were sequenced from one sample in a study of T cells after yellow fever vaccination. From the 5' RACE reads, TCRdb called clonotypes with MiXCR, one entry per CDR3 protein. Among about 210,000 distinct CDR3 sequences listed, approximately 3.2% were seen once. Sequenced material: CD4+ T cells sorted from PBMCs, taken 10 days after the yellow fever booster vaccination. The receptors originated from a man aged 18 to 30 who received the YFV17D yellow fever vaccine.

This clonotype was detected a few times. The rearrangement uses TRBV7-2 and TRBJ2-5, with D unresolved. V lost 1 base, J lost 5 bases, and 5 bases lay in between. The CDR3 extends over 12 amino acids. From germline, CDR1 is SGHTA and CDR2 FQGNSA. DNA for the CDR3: TGTGCCAGCAGCTTAGAACGGGAGACCCAGTACTTC. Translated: CASSLERETQYF.

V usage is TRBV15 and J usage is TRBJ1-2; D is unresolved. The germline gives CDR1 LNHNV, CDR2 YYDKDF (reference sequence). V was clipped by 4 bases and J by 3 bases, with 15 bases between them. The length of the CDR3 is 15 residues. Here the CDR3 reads CATSITVGSYYGYTF. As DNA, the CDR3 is TGTGCCACCAGCATCACGGTGGGCAGTTACTATGGCTACACCTTC.